A single sample is the source of the 31 T cell receptor beta chains below, sequenced in a study of blood T cells in healthy people across ages. The authors ran a second PCR of roughly 6 to 12 cycles using a sample-barcoded 5' primer and a J-beta primer mix. TCRdb reanalysed the 5' RACE reads using MiXCR and keeps one entry per CDR3 protein. The table lists roughly 1.6 million distinct CDR3 sequences, roughly a third of them singletons. Sequencing was carried out using blood. Source of these receptors: a woman younger than 45 in good health.

The CDR3 loop is CASSPDRGLKQFF. The CDR3 nucleotides read TGTGCCAGCAGCCCAGACAGGGGGCTAAAGCAGTTCTTC. J is TRBJ2-1 and V is TRBV7-2; 10 bases map to TRBD1. The V gene end was trimmed by 5 bases and the J gene end by 11 bases; junction bases not matched to a gene: 6. CDR1 SGHTA and CDR2 FQGNSA come from the germline V gene. The CDR3 is 13 residues long.

The V call is TRBV18, the J call TRBJ1-4; perhaps TRBD1 as D (5 bases). V lost 3 bases and J lost 7, with 15 bases in between. The CDR3 extends over 15 amino acids. Germline V gene data show CDR1 as KGHSH and CDR2 as LQKENI. The CDR3 nucleotides are TGTGCCAGCTCACCGATGGCCGGGGGAGGTGAAAAACTGTTTTTT. Translated, it gives CASSPMAGGGEKLFF.

This clonotype was detected ten times or more. This chain joins TRBV20-1 and TRBJ2-1; D is unresolved. V was clipped by 1 base and J by 4 bases, with 8 bases between them. The CDR3 covers 13 residues. From germline, CDR1 is DFQATT and CDR2 SNEGSKA (reference sequence). The CDR3 region is CSARVDLYNEQFF. The DNA of the CDR3 is TGCAGTGCTAGAGTTGATCTTTACAATGAGCAGTTCTTC.

The chain combines TRBV20-1 with TRBJ2-7; the D gene is possibly TRBD1 (7 bases). The CDR3 has 15 amino acids. V was cut by 1 base and J by 1 base, with 14 bases left in between. CDR1 and CDR2 from the germline V gene are DFQATT and SNEGSKA (reference sequence). The CDR3 is CSARVARGDSYEQYF. For the CDR3, the DNA is TGCAGTGCTAGAGTCGCCAGGGGGGATTCCTACGAGCAGTACTTC.

The chain employs TRBV20-1 and TRBJ2-7; D uncertain. This CDR3 has 13 residues. The V gene lost 3 bases and the J gene lost 2 bases, with 11 bases spanning the gap. Germline-derived CDR1 and CDR2 are DFQATT and SNEGSKA (reference sequence). The DNA of the CDR3 is TGCAGTGCTAGTAACCGGCAGGCCTACGAGCAGTACTTC. As protein: CSASNRQAYEQYF.

CDR3: CASSQGDSIETQYF. CDR3 nucleotides: TGCGCCAGCAGCCAAGGGGACTCCATAGAGACCCAGTACTTC. V is TRBV4-1 and J is TRBJ2-5, with D perhaps matching TRBD2 (6 bases). V lost 1 base to trimming and J lost 4 bases, with 10 bases between them. Per the germline V gene, CDR1 is MGHRA and CDR2 is YSYEKL. The CDR3 is 14 amino acids.

This clonotype was detected a few times. The J gene is TRBJ1-1, the V gene TRBV29-1; tentatively, D is TRBD1 (6 bases). Per germline, CDR1 SQVTM and CDR2 ANQGSEA. The V and J ends lost 6 bases and 0 bases respectively, with 11 bases between them. The CDR3 contains 13 residues. The CDR3 reads CSVDRIMNTEAFF. In DNA, the CDR3 is TGCAGCGTGGACAGAATAATGAACACTGAAGCTTTCTTT.

This sequence joins TRBV5-6 and TRBJ2-1; D perhaps matches TRBD2 (5 bases). The V end lost 4 bases, the J end lost 7 bases, and 9 bases lay between the germline ends. The germline V gene has CDR1 SGHDT and CDR2 YYEEEE. This CDR3 comprises 12 residues. The CDR3 here is CASSRDDNEQFF. CDR3 DNA: TGTGCCAGCAGCCGGGATGATAATGAGCAGTTCTTC.

There are a few counts of this clonotype. The rearrangement joins TRBV5-1 to TRBJ2-7, with D possibly TRBD2 on 5 matching bases. The germline gives CDR1 SGHRS, CDR2 YFSETQ. The CDR3 spans 17 residues. The V end was cut by 4 bases, the J end by 7 bases, with 27 bases between. The CDR3 is CASSTTPAGVGRGEQYF. DNA of the CDR3: TGCGCCAGCAGCACCACCCCAGCTGGGGTGGGCCGAGGGGAGCAGTACTTC. The full variable domain, completed using reference TRBV5-1 and TRBJ2-7, is KAGVTQTPRYLIKTRGQQVTLSCSPISGHRSVSWYQQTPGQGLQFLFEYFSETQRNKGNFPGRFSGRQFSNSRSEMNVSTLELGDSALYLCASSTTPAGVGRGEQYFGPGTRLTVT.

The CDR3 sequence: CASSQETRTDTQYF. DNA for the CDR3: TGTGCCAGCAGCCAAGAGACTAGAACAGATACGCAGTATTTT. The genes are TRBV3-1 and TRBJ2-3; possible D gene TRBD2, 6 bases. The ends were cut back, 0 bases at V and 3 bases at J, with 7 bases in the middle. The length of the CDR3 is 14 residues. CDR1 is LGHDT, CDR2 YNNKEL, per germline (reference sequence).

J is TRBJ2-1 and V is TRBV28; 12 nucleotides match TRBD2. V shed 5 bases, J shed 7 bases, and the junction held 6 bases outside the gene matches. The germline V gene has CDR1 MDHEN and CDR2 SYDVKM. This CDR3 region has 15 residues. The DNA for the CDR3 is TGTGCCAGCAGTCGGACTAGCGGGATGAGGAATGAGCAGTTCTTC. This translates into CASSRTSGMRNEQFF.

For this clonotype: A much bigger clone sits one base away, suggesting this may be a read error. The chain uses TRBV4-1 and TRBJ2-3; TRBD2 matches 7 bases. Germline V gene lookup returns CDR1 MGHRA and CDR2 YSYEKL. The CDR3 totals 16 residues. The CDR3 here is CASSQVSGDFTGTQYF. For the CDR3, the DNA is TGCGCCAGCAGCCAAGTGAGCGGGGACTTCACAGGTACGCAGTATTTT.

This chain connects TRBV7-9 to TRBJ2-5; 9 nucleotides match TRBD2. Trimming cost V 5 bases and J 0 bases; bases outside gene matches: 4. CDR1 SEHNR and CDR2 FQNEAQ come from the germline V gene (reference sequence). The CDR3 consists of 15 residues. CDR3 protein: CASSHSGGYQETQYF. The CDR3 DNA reads TGTGCCAGCAGCCATAGCGGGGGTTACCAAGAGACCCAGTACTTC.

This clonotype was observed a handful of times. The chain uses TRBV3-1 and TRBJ2-5; D gene unclear. CDR1 LGHDT and CDR2 YNNKEL come from the germline V gene (reference sequence). CDR3 size: 15 residues. With 1 base removed from V and 8 bases from J, the gap between germline ends came to 17 bases. The DNA for the CDR3 is TGTGCCAGCAGCCAAGCTAGTAATTCGGCGGCCACCCAGTACTTC. It yields the protein CASSQASNSAATQYF.

This chain links TRBV5-5 with TRBJ2-5, with TRBD1 identical over 9 bases. The end of the DNA fits TRBJ2-7 better, so the J call may be wrong. CDR1 is SGHKS and CDR2 is YYEKEE in the germline V gene (reference sequence). The CDR3 sequence is 17 residues long. In DNA, the CDR3 is TGTGCCAGCAGCTTGGACAGGGGGCGCAGCCGTCCCTACGAGCAGTACTTC. Encoded protein: CASSLDRGRSRPYEQYF.

The rearrangement uses TRBV11-1 and TRBJ2-3, with D perhaps being TRBD1 or TRBD2 (5 bases each). V was pared by 5 bases and J by 4 bases, with 16 bases between. Germline V gene sequence: CDR1 SGHAT, CDR2 FQDESV (reference sequence). The CDR3 length is 15 residues. The CDR3 loop reads CASSVTGGFSDTQYF. The DNA of the CDR3 is TGTGCCAGCAGCGTTACAGGAGGCTTCTCAGATACGCAGTATTTT. The variable domain in full, with the rest retrieved from reference TRBV11-1 and TRBJ2-3, is EAEVAQSPRYKITEKSQAVAFWCDPISGHATLYWYRQILGQGPELLVQFQDESVVDDSQLPKDRFSAERLKGVDSTLKIQPAELGDSAMYLCASSVTGGFSDTQYFGPGTRLTVL.

The CDR3 protein is CASSFFLAGVGETQYF. In nucleotides, the CDR3 is TGTGCCAGCAGTTTTTTTCTAGCGGGAGTTGGAGAGACCCAGTACTTC. The chain recombines TRBV12-3 or TRBV12-4 with TRBJ2-5, with 10 bases lining up with TRBD2. The CDR3 consists of 16 residues. The junction had 8 bases not matched to a gene; V was cut back by 3 bases and J by 4 bases.

The J gene is TRBJ2-3, the V gene TRBV10-3; D perhaps matches TRBD1 (5 bases). The CDR3 runs 13 residues. Germline V gene sequence: CDR1 ENHRY, CDR2 SYGVKD. The germline V and J ends were trimmed by 7 bases and 3 bases, with 11 bases remaining between them. The CDR3 DNA follows: TGTGCCATCAATTCAGGGTTGACAGATACGCAGTATTTT. Protein sequence: CAINSGLTDTQYF.

This clonotype was seen only a few times. The chain combines TRBV15 with TRBJ1-5; D remains unclear. Germline V gives CDR1 LNHNV, CDR2 YYDKDF (reference sequence). The ends were cut back, 1 base at V and 2 bases at J, with 9 bases in the middle. CDR3 length equals 15 residues. CDR3 DNA: TGTGCCACCAGCAGAGGTGGGGTTGGCAATCAGCCCCAGCATTTT. It specifies CATSRGGVGNQPQHF.

Only a few counts were recorded for this clonotype. The genes are TRBV9 and TRBJ2-2; the D is unclear. In germline, CDR1 is SGDLS, CDR2 YYNGEE. The V end lost 0 bases, the J end lost 7 bases, and 4 bases lay between the germline ends. There are 12 residues in the CDR3. This CDR3 is CASSVGVGELFF. The CDR3 coding sequence is TGTGCCAGCAGCGTAGGAGTCGGGGAGCTGTTTTTT. The variable domain in full, completed from reference TRBV9 and TRBJ2-2, reads DSGVTQTPKHLITATGQRVTLRCSPRSGDLSVYWYQQSLDQGLQFLIQYYNGEERAKGNILERFSAQQFPDLHSELNLSSLELGDSALYFCASSVGVGELFFGEGSRLTVL.

This chain connects TRBV15 to TRBJ2-7, with D perhaps TRBD1 (8 bases). Trimming pared 2 bases from V and 0 bases from J, leaving 17 bases between. There are 17 residues in the CDR3. The germline gives CDR1 LNHNV, CDR2 YYDKDF (reference sequence). CDR3 residues: CATSRLPQGGSSYEQYF. CDR3 in DNA: TGTGCCACCAGCAGACTCCCACAGGGGGGGAGCTCCTACGAGCAGTACTTC.

The chain combines TRBV7-2 with TRBJ2-7, with D perhaps TRBD2 (7 bases). Germline V CDR1 and CDR2: SGHTA, FQGNSA. The germline V and J ends were trimmed by 3 bases and 6 bases, with 18 bases remaining between them. The CDR3 extends over 15 amino acids. The CDR3 reads CASSLLGGGLGEQYF. DNA of the CDR3: TGTGCCAGCAGCTTGTTGGGGGGGGGCCTTGGCGAGCAGTACTTC.

The rearrangement uses TRBV7-8 and TRBJ2-1; 10 bases are shared with TRBD2. V lost 1 base and J lost 2; bases outside the gene matches: 11. The CDR3 has 19 residues. Per germline, CDR1 SGHVS and CDR2 FQNEAQ. The CDR3 DNA reads as TGTGCCAGCAGCTTAGGCCTAGCGGGGGCCGGGACCCCCTACAATGAGCAGTTCTTC. Amino acid sequence: CASSLGLAGAGTPYNEQFF.

The chain is built from TRBV20-1 and TRBJ2-6; possible D gene TRBD1, 5 bases. Germline V gene lookup returns CDR1 DFQATT and CDR2 SNEGSKA (reference sequence). V lost 0 bases and J 3 bases, leaving 9 bases between the germline ends. CDR3 length: 15 residues. The CDR3 sequence: CSARDFRGGANVLTF. DNA for the CDR3: TGCAGTGCTAGAGATTTTAGGGGTGGGGCCAACGTCCTGACTTTC.

The chain has TRBV20-1 and TRBJ2-3; 9 nucleotides agree with TRBD1. From germline, CDR1 is DFQATT and CDR2 SNEGSKA (reference sequence). The CDR3 spans 17 residues. With 2 bases clipped from V and 5 bases from J, the junction kept 14 bases outside the gene matches. The CDR3 protein is CSARLTNRGPLGDTQYF. The CDR3 region has the DNA TGCAGTGCTAGATTAACTAACAGGGGGCCTCTCGGAGATACGCAGTATTTT.

Notes on this clonotype: A much larger clone sits a single nucleotide away, making a read error possible. The rearrangement joins TRBV2 to TRBJ2-1; 9 positions match TRBD2. Germline CDR1 reads SNHLY; CDR2 reads FYNNEI. V lost 3 bases, J lost 7 bases, and 16 bases stayed unmatched. The CDR3 extends over 18 amino acids. The CDR3 region is CASSDPAGGAYDVNEQFF. DNA for the CDR3: TGTGCCAGCAGTGACCCAGCGGGGGGCGCCTATGACGTGAATGAGCAGTTCTTC.

This clonotype was seen at least ten times. The chain uses TRBV6-5 and TRBJ2-7; 9 bases align to TRBD1. Germline CDR1 reads MNHEY; CDR2 reads SVGAGI. After removal of 6 bases from V and 5 bases from J, the junction contained 2 bases not matched to a gene. The CDR3 is 12 amino acids. For the CDR3, the DNA is TGTGCCAGCAGAGGGACAGGGCACGAGCAGTACTTC. It is translated as CASRGTGHEQYF.

V gene TRBV28 combines with J gene TRBJ2-4; 7 bases match TRBD1. The DNA end favors TRBJ2-7, so the J call may be wrong. In germline, CDR1 is MDHEN, CDR2 SYDVKM. The CDR3 is 15 amino acids. CDR3 bases: TGTGCCAGCGTCCCGGGACAGATGTTAGCCTACGAGCAGTACTTC. Protein product: CASVPGQMLAYEQYF.

This clonotype has more than one count but fewer than ten. The chain links TRBV20-1 to TRBJ2-5, with 8 positions matching TRBD1. The last part of the DNA fits TRBJ2-7 better; the J call may be wrong. Germline values: CDR1 DFQATT, CDR2 SNEGSKA (reference sequence). This CDR3 spans 14 amino acids. The CDR3 DNA reads TGCAGTGCTAGAGATCCTGACAGGGGATACGAGCAGTACTTC. It encodes CSARDPDRGYEQYF.

A few counts support this clonotype. V is TRBV30 and J is TRBJ1-4; no firm D call. The ends were cut back, 5 bases at V and 7 bases at J, with 17 bases in the middle. Per germline, CDR1 GTSNPN and CDR2 SVGIG (reference sequence). CDR3 length equals 14 residues. CDR3 DNA sequence: TGTGCCTGGGCGCTGGTAGGGCTGGGTGAAAAACTGTTTTTT. Protein sequence: CAWALVGLGEKLFF.

This clonotype was observed a few times. The genes are TRBV20-1 and TRBJ2-1; D gene ambiguous. The CDR3 has 11 amino acids. Deletions cut 6 bases from V and 8 bases from J, with 11 bases between. Germline CDR1 DFQATT, CDR2 SNEGSKA (reference sequence). The CDR3 DNA sequence: TGCAGTGCCATAGGCCGGGATGAGCAGTTCTTC. Translation: CSAIGRDEQFF.